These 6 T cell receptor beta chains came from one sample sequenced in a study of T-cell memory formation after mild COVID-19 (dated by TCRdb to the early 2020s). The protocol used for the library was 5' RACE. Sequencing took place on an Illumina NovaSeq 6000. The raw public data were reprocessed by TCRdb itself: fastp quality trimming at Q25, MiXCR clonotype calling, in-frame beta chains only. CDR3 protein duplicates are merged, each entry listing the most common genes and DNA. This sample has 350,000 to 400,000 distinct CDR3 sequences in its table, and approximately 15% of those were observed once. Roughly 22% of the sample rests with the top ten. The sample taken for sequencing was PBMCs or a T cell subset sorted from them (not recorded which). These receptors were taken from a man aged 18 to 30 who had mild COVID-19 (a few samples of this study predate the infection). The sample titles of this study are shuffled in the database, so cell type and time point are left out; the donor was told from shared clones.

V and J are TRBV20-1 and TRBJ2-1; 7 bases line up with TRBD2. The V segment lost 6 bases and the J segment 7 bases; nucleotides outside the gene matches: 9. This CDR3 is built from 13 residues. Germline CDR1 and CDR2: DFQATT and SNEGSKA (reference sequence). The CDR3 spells CSAMGLPSNEQFF. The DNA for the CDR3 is TGCAGTGCGATGGGACTACCATCGAATGAGCAGTTCTTC.

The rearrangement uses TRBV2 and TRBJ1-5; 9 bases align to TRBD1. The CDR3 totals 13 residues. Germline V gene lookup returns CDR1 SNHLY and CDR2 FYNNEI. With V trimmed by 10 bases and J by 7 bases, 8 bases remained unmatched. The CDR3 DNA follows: TGTGCCACTGGCGGGACAGGGAACCAGCCCCAGCATTTT. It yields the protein CATGGTGNQPQHF.

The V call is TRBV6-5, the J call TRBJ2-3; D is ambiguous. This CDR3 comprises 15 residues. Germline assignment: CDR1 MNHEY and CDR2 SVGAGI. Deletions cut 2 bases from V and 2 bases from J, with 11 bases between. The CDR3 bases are TGTGCCAGCAGTTACACCTTGGGTACCACAGATACGCAGTATTTT. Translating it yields CASSYTLGTTDTQYF.

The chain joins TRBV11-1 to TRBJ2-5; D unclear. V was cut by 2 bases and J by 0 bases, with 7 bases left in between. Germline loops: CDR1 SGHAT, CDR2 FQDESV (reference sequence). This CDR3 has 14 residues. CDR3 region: CASSLRADQETQYF. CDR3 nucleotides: TGTGCCAGCAGCTTACGGGCGGACCAAGAGACCCAGTACTTC.

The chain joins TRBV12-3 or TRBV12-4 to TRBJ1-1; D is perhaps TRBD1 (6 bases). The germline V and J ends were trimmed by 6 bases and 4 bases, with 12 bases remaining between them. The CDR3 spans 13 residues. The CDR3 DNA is TGTGCCAGCAGCCCAGGGGCGCGCACTGAAGCTTTCTTT. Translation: CASSPGARTEAFF.

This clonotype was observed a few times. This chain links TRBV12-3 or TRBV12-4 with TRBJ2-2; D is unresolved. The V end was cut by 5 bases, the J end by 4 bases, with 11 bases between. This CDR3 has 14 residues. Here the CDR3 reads CASSTGRSTGELFF. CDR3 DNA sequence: TGTGCCAGCAGTACCGGTCGCAGCACCGGGGAGCTGTTTTTT.